Only a few counts were recorded for the clone carrying this TCR beta chain. Its antigen remains unknown. Deletions cut 8 bases from V and 5 bases from J, with 9 bases between. This CDR3 has 11 amino acids. The sample is drawn from a study of beta chain features in type 1 diabetes. Findings of the study overall: For type 1 diabetes patients, VDJ junctions showed fewer insertions and more deletions. There was a moderate but significant shortening of TCRB CDR3s in all four CD4+ subsets of Type 1 diabetes patients.

Blood was drawn once from each donor into heparinised tubes. The draws averaged about 0.11 L. As every portion of the isolated RNA was reverse transcribed, the sequencing read expressed TCRB transcripts. Sequencing was performed with immunoSEQ multiplex PCR; in TCRdb, only in-frame clones are kept and a portion is missing. The profile shows just over 450,000 clones, about 32% of them singletons. The genes are TRBV23-1 and TRBJ1-1; D may be TRBD1 (6 bases). TRBV23-1 is classed as an ORF, of uncertain function. The TCR was taken from a man younger than 30 in good health. Specimen: naive CD4+ T cells from blood. Written as DNA, the CDR3 is TGCGCCAGCGAGGGGGGAACTGAAGCTTTCTTT. Translation: CASEGGTEAFF.